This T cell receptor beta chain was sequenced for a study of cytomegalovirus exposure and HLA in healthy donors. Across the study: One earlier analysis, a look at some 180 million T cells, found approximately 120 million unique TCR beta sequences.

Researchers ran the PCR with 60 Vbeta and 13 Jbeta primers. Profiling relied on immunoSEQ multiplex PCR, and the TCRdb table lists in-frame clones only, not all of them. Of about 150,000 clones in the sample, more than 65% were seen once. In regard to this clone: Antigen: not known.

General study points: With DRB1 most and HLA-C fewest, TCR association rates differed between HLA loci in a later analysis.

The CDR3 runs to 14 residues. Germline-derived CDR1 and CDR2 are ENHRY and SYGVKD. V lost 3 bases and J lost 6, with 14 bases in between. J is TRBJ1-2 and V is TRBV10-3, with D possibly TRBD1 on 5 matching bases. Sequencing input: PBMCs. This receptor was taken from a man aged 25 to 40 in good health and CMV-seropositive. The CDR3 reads CAISESPGGNGYTF. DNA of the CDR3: TGTGCCATCAGTGAATCCCCCGGGGGTAATGGCTACACCTTC.